This entry describes one T cell receptor beta chain. The sample holds many counts of this clonotype. The antigen it binds to is not known. Nothing much larger sits one base from this clone, and base qualities are not available. The sample belongs to a study of regulatory T cells in long-lasting Graves disease (TCRdb year 2021). Concerning the study at large: Newly diagnosed Graves' disease patients had taken antithyroid drugs for less than 3 months. This study used TCR sequencing and RNA sequencing of peripheral blood to compare persistent Graves' disease patients against newly diagnosed Graves' disease patients. The study took place in China and was registered as a clinical trial. A total of around 35 samples underwent TCR sequencing, from 13 patients with persistent Graves' disease and roughly 20 patients with newly diagnosed Graves' disease. The paper's findings and limits, for the study overall: Sequencing and analysis were restricted to the TCR beta chain. Compared with newly diagnosed patients, patients with persistent Graves' disease had lower TCR Shannon entropy and fewer highly expanded clones, which suggests clonal expansion. More public clonotypes were shared among persistent patients (around 3,000) than among newly diagnosed patients (966). The authors acknowledged the small sample size as a limitation that may reduce accuracy. TRBV28, TRBJ1-2 and TRBJ2-5 were preferentially used in persistent disease, while TRBV20-1 and TRBJ2-1 were favored in newly diagnosed disease. Because the primary lesion, thyroid tissue, could not be accessed, the study looked at peripheral blood alone.

The meaning of the sample's time point label: newly diagnosed GD, antithyroid drugs for less than 3 months. For both TCR sequencing and RNA sequencing, RNA was extracted from PBMCs using TRIzol. The diagnosis of Graves' disease followed American Thyroid Association guidelines. Patients were recruited from an endocrinology department in Xi'an, China. Each patient gave roughly 8.4 milliliters of peripheral blood, collected in an EDTA anticoagulant tube. Ficoll Paque Plus density gradient separation was used to isolate PBMCs, and no further T cell sorting was performed. RNA quality was checked with an Agilent 2100 Bioanalyzer and agarose gel, and concentration with a NanoDrop 2000. From its cysteine to its phenylalanine, the CDR3 spans 14 amino acids. This entry keeps only the CDR3 DNA: 42 bases, framed from base 1. V trim: 6 bases; J trim: 10 bases; unmatched bases: 9. Looking up the germline V gene yields CDR1 MDHEN and CDR2 SYDVKM.

Receptors were amplified or captured by multiplex PCR. The listed sequencing device is Illumina HiSeq 4000. CDR3 regions were amplified by Arm-PCR with iRepertoire HTBI primers to construct TCR beta libraries. PCR products were gel purified before sequencing. The paper's data handling went like this. Gene usage analysis of CDR3 amino acid clonotypes relied on the roughly 64 TRBV and 13 to 15 TRBJ segments identified across samples. Filtered high-quality paired reads were merged into contigs using COPE and FqMerger. Contigs were aligned with BLAST to IMGT TRBV, TRBD and TRBJ reference genes, and CDR3 was defined per IMGT. Clonotypes above 0.1% frequency were classified as highly expanded clones. Shannon entropy served as the measure of repertoire diversity, while the Gini coefficient captured V-J evenness. A clonotype found in more than one individual was treated as public. TCRdb's own reprocessing of the public reads used fastp at Q25 and MiXCR and kept productive beta chains. For every CDR3 protein sequence, its rows merge into one entry that carries the most common genes and DNA. For this entry, the V and J calls and clone size follow TCRdb and not the study's own pipeline. Across this sample there are some 220,000 distinct CDR3 sequences, with less than 20% seen only once. The top ten clonotypes cover 10% to 15% of the sample.

The same data also went into a second study, on T cells in Graves' hyperthyroidism and ophthalmopathy. Taken from the second paper: Stable Graves' hyperthyroidism was defined as no progression to ophthalmopathy during 18 months of follow-up. Hyperthyroidism patients were aged 18 to 65 years and newly diagnosed, with disease duration of less than 2 months. Exclusion was applied to patients with uncontrolled infections, other autoimmune diseases, pregnancy or lactation. Clinical symptoms, serum thyroxine and TRAb, thyroid ultrasound, and orbital computed tomography formed the basis for the diagnoses. The first round of RT-PCR for the TCR CDR3 was performed with the HTBI primer set and the Qiagen OneStep RT-PCR kit. Most expanded thyroid clonotypes (frequency above 0.001) were also found in blood, which suggests that blood repertoires may mirror thyroid immune responses. A 13 V-J signature model separated ophthalmopathy from stable hyperthyroidism, with roughly 88% sensitivity and about 81% specificity in cross-validation and 80%/75% in testing. In validation, the model predicted progression to ophthalmopathy with approximately 71% sensitivity and less than 80% specificity, a median of 6.5 months before onset. A discovery cohort of about 95 patients, 43 with Graves' ophthalmopathy and over 55 with stable Graves' hyperthyroidism, was used to find distinguishing TCR V-J signatures. An independent validation cohort of 18 to 20 hyperthyroidism patients and about 16 patients who later progressed to ophthalmopathy tested prospective prediction of ophthalmopathy. The 100 or so discovery patients were randomly split 7:3 into training and test sets. The study also compared thyroid tissue and blood T-cell repertoires from roughly six Graves' hyperthyroidism patients. Following sampling, methimazole starting at 30 mg daily was given to hyperthyroidism patients, and high-dose intravenous methylprednisolone was given to ophthalmopathy patients. The libraries were constructed in a second round of multiplex PCR and then size-selected and purified. The libraries were sequenced on an Illumina HiSeq2000 using paired-end 100 bp reads. Raw data were processed with SOAPnuke, discarding reads with adapters, uncalled bases, mean Phred below 15, or no exact constant-primer or identifier match. COPE v1.2.5 was used to merge the high-quality paired reads, and each unique nucleotide sequence was defined as a clonotype. MiTCR v1.1 was used to align the clonotypes against IMGT TRBV, TRBD and TRBJ reference segments. Analysis was restricted to V-J combinations with a frequency above 0.0001, which covered 99.2% of repertoires. The TCS score was defined as F50 (clonal expansion) divided by E x V (chaos), with BLOSUM62-based TCRdist calculated between CDR3 peptides within each V-J. Welch's t-statistics and random forest reduced 450 to 600 V-J features to around 14, which were used in a naive Bayes classifier (R e1071). No statistical method was used to fix the sample size in advance, and group allocation was not hidden from the investigators. The paper describes TCR Vbeta CDR3 sequencing of 130 to 150 peripheral blood samples, made up of under 50 ophthalmopathy patients, 70 to 75 hyperthyroidism patients and about 17 progressor patients.

The source material was peripheral blood mononuclear cells (PBMCs), sampled at new diagnosis, from a patient treated with antithyroid drugs. This receptor was taken from a woman in her thirties with Graves disease. Donor details come from another sample of the same person, matched by shared clones. Recombination linked TRBV28 to TRBJ1-6; 7 of the junction bases match TRBD1. The DNA sequence is as follows: TGTGCCAGCAGCCCAGGGGGAGCAAAATCACCCCTCCACTTT. It translates to CASSPGGAKSPLHF. Reference TRBV28 and TRBJ1-6 genes cover what lies past the CDR3, so the full variable domain is DVKVTQSSRYLVKRTGEKVFLECVQDMDHENMFWYRQDPGLGLRLIYFSYDVKMKEKGDIPEGYSVSREKKERFSLILESASTNQTSMYLCASSPGGAKSPLHFGNGTRLTVT.